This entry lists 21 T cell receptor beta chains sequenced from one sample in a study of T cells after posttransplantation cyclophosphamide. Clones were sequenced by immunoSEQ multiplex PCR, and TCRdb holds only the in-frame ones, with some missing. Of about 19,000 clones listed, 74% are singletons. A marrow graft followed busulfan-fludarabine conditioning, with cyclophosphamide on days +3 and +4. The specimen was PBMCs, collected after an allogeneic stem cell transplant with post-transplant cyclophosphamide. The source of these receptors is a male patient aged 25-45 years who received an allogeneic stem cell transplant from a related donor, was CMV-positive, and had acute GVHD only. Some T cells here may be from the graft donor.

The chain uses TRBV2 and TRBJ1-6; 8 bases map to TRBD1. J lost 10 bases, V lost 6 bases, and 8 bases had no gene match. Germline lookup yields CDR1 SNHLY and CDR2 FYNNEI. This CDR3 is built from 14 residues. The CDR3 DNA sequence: TGTGCCAGCAGCAACGGACAGGGAGGGTCACCCCTCCACTTT. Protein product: CASSNGQGGSPLHF. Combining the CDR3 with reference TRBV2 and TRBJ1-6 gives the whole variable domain EPEVTQTPSHQVTQMGQEVILRCVPISNHLYFYWYRQILGQKVEFLVSFYNNEISEKSEIFDDQFSVERPDGSNFTLKIRSTKLEDSAMYFCASSNGQGGSPLHFGNGTRLTVT.

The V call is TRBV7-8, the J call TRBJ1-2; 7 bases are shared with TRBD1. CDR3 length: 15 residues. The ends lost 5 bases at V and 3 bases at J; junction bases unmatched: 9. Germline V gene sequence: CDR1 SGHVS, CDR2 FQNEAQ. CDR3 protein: CASSPNRGNYYGYTF. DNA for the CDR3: TGTGCCAGCAGCCCCAACAGGGGAAACTACTATGGCTACACCTTC. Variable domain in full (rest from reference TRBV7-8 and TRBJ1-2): GAGVSQSPRYKVAKRGQDVALRCDPISGHVSLFWYQQALGQGPEFLTYFQNEAQLDKSGLPSDRFFAERPEGSVSTLKIQRTQQEDSAVYLCASSPNRGNYYGYTFGSGTRLTVV.

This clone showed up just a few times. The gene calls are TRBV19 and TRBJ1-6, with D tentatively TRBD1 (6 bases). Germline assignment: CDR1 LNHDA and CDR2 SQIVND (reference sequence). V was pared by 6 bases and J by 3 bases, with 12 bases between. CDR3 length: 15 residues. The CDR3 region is CASSNRASYNSPLHF. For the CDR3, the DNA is TGTGCCAGTAGCAACAGGGCCAGCTATAATTCACCCCTCCACTTT.

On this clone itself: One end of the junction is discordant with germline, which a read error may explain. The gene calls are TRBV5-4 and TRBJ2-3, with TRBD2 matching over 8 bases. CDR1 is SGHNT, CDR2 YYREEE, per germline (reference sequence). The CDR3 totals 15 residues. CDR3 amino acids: CASSLGTRGTDTQYF. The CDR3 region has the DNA TGTGCCAGCAGTTTGGGGACTAGGGGCACAGATACGCAGTATTTT.

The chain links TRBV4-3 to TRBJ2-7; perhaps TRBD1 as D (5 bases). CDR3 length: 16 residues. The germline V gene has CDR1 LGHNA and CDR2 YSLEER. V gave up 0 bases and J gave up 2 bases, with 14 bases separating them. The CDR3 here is CASSQDEMRQTYEQYF. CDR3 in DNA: TGCGCCAGCAGCCAAGATGAAATGAGACAGACCTACGAGCAGTACTTC.

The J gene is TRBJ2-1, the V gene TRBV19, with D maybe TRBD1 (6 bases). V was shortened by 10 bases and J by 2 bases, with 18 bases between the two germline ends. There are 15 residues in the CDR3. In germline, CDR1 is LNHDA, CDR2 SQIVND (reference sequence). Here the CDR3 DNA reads TGTGCCACCCAAATAACACAGGGTCCCTACAATGAGCAGTTCTTC. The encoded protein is CATQITQGPYNEQFF.

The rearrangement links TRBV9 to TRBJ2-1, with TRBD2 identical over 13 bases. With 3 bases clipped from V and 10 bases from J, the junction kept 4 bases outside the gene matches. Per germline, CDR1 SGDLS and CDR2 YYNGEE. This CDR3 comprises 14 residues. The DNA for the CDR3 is TGTGCCAGCAGCGCCGGACTAGCGGGGGCCGAGCAGTTCTTC. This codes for CASSAGLAGAEQFF.

This CDR3 reads CASSLDRESPLHF. CDR3 in DNA: TGTGCCAGCAGCTTAGACAGGGAATCACCCCTCCACTTT. The V gene is TRBV11-3, the J gene TRBJ1-6; D is perhaps TRBD1 (5 bases). The ends were cut back, 0 bases at V and 10 bases at J, with 7 bases in the middle. Looked up from germline, CDR1 is SGHNT and CDR2 is YENEEA. The CDR3 totals 13 residues.

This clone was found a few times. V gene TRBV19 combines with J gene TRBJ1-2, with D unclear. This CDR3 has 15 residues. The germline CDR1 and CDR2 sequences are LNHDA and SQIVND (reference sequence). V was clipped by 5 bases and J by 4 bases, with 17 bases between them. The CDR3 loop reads CASSPTVWVLYGYTF. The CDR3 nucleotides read TGTGCCAGTAGTCCTACAGTATGGGTTCTCTATGGCTACACCTTC.

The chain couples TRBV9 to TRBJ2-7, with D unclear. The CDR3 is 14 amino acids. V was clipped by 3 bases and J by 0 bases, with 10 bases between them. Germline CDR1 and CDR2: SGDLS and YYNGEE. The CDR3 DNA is TGTGCCAGCAGCGGAGACATAAGCTCCTACGAGCAGTACTTC. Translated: CASSGDISSYEQYF. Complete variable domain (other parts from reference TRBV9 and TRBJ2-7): DSGVTQTPKHLITATGQRVTLRCSPRSGDLSVYWYQQSLDQGLQFLIQYYNGEERAKGNILERFSAQQFPDLHSELNLSSLELGDSALYFCASSGDISSYEQYFGPGTRLTVT.

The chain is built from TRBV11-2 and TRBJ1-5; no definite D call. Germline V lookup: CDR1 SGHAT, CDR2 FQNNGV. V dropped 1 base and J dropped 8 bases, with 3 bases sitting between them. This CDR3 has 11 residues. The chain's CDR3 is CASSLAEPQHF. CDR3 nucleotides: TGTGCCAGCAGCTTAGCCGAGCCCCAGCATTTT. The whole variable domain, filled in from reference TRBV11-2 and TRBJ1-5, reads EAGVAQSPRYKIIEKRQSVAFWCNPISGHATLYWYQQILGQGPKLLIQFQNNGVVDDSQLPKDRFSAERLKGVDSTLKIQPAKLEDSAVYLCASSLAEPQHFGDGTRLSIL.

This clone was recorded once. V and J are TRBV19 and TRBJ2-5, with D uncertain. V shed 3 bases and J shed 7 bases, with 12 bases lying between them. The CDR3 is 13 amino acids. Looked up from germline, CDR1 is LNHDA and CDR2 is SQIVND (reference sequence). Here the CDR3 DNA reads TGTGCCAGTAGTATTCACAAATCGGGGACCCAGTACTTC. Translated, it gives CASSIHKSGTQYF.

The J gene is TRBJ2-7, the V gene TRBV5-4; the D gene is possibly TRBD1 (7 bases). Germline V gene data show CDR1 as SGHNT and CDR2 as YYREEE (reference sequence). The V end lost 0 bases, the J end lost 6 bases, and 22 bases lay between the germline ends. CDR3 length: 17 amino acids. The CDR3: CASSLVGGGARPFEQYF. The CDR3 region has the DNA TGTGCCAGCAGCTTGGTTGGAGGGGGCGCACGCCCCTTCGAGCAGTACTTC.

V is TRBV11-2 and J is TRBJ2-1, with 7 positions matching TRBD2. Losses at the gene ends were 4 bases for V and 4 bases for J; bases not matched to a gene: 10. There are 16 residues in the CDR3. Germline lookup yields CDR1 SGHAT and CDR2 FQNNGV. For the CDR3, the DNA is TGTGCCAGCAGCTCCCGAGGGCGGGGGACGTACAATGAGCAGTTCTTC. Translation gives CASSSRGRGTYNEQFF. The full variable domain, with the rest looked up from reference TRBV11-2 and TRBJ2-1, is EAGVAQSPRYKIIEKRQSVAFWCNPISGHATLYWYQQILGQGPKLLIQFQNNGVVDDSQLPKDRFSAERLKGVDSTLKIQPAKLEDSAVYLCASSSRGRGTYNEQFFGPGTRLTVL.

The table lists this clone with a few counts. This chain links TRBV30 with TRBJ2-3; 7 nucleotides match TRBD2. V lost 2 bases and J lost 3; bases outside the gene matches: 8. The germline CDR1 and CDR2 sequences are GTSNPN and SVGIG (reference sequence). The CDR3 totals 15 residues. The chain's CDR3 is CAWSSIQGGTDTQYF. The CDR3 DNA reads TGTGCCTGGAGTTCGATTCAGGGAGGGACAGATACGCAGTATTTT. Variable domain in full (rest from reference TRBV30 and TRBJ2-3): SQTIHQWPATLVQPVGSPLSLECTVEGTSNPNLYWYRQAAGRGLQLLFYSVGIGQISSEVPQNLSASRPQDRQFILSSKKLLLSDSGFYLCAWSSIQGGTDTQYFGPGTRLTVL.

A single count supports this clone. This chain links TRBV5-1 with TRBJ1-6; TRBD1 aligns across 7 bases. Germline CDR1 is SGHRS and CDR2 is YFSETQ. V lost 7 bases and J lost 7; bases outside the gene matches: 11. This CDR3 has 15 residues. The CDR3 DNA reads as TGCGCCAGCTCAGGGGGGCTCCGTAACAATTCACCCCTCCACTTT. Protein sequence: CASSGGLRNNSPLHF.

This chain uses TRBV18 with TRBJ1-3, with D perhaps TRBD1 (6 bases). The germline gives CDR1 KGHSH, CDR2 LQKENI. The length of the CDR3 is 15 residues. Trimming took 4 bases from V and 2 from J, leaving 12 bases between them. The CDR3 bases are TGTGCCAGCTCACAACAGGGTCTGGCTGGAAACACCATATATTTT. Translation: CASSQQGLAGNTIYF.

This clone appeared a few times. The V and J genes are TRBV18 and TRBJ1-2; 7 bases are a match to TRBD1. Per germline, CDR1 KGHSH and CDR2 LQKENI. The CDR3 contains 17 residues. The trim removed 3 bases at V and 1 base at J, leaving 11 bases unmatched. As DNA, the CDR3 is TGTGCCAGCTCACCCTCCACCAGACAGGGAGTTAACTATGGCTACACCTTC. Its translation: CASSPSTRQGVNYGYTF.

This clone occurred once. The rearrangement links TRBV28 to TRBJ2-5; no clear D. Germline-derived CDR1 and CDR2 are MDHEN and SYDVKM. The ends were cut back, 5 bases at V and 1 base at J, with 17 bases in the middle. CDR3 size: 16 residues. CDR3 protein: CASSTSHVGFQETQYF. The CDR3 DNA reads TGTGCCAGCAGTACGTCTCATGTGGGCTTCCAAGAGACCCAGTACTTC.

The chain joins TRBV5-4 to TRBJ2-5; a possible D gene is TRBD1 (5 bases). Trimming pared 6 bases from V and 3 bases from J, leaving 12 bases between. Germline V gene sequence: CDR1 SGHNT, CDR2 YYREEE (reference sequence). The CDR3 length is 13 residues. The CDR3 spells CASTLDREETQYF. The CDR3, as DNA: TGTGCCAGCACCTTAGACAGAGAAGAGACCCAGTACTTC.

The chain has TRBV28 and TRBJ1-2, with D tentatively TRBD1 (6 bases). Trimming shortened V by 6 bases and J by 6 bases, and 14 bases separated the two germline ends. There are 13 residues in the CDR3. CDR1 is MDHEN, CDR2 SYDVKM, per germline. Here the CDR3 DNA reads TGTGCCAGCAGCCTACAGGGTGGGGATGGCTACACCTTC. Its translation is CASSLQGGDGYTF.